The entry that follows covers one T cell receptor (beta chain) sequence. Its specificity is not known. This sample is part of a study of Ad26.COV2.S vaccination and SARS-CoV-2 variants. Turning to the study itself: Donor joined the COV1001 Ad26.COV2.S trial arm. Donor got 5x10^10 or 1x10^11 viral particles of Ad26.COV2.S. Regarding the study as a whole: Estimates derived from TCR breadth and depth analyses may have underestimated total T cell responses.

The treatment: roughly 20 received Ad26.COV2.S at low or high dose, single or two shots; about 5 received placebo; per-sample allocation not given. Collection of samples fell on day 63 after the first vaccine or placebo injection. Its platform was an Ad26 vector, and its expressed antigen was Wuhan-strain SARS-CoV-2 spike. The table came from immunoSEQ multiplex PCR; TCRdb's copy has only in-frame clones and leaves some out. The table shows about 420,000 clones, with 70% to 90% occurring only once. The CDR3 runs 15 residues. The germline CDR1 and CDR2 sequences are MGHDK and SYGVNS. The germline V and J ends were trimmed by 1 base and 4 bases, with 13 bases remaining between them.

Specimen: peripheral blood, collected in a trial of Ad26.COV2.S vaccine versus placebo. The V and J genes are TRBV25-1 and TRBJ2-5, with D perhaps given as TRBD1 or TRBD2 (6 bases each). The origin of this receptor is a person between 18 and 65 years old who received the Ad26.COV2.S COVID-19 vaccine or a placebo. The CDR3 DNA reads TGTGCCAGCAGTGAATCTTACGGAGGGGGAGAGACCCAGTACTTC. Translation gives CASSESYGGGETQYF.